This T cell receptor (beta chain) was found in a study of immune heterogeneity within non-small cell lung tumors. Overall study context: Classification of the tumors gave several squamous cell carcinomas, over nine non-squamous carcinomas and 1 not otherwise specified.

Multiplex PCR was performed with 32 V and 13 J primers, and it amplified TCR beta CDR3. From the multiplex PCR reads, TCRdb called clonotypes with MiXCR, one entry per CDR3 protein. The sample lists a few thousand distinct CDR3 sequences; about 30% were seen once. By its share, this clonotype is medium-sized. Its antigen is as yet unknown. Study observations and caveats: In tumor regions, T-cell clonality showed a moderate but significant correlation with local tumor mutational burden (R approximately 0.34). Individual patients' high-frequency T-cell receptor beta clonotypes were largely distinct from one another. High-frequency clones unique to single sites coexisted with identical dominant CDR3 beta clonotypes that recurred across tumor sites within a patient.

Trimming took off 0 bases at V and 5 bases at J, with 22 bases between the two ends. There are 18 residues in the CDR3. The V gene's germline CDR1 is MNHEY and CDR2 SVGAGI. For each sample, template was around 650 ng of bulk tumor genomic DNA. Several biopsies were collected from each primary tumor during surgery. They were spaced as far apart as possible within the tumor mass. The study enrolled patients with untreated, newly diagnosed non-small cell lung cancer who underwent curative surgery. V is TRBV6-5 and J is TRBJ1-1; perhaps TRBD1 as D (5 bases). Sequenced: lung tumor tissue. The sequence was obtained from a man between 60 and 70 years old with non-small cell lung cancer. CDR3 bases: TGTGCCAGCAGTTACTCGATGGGTGGGAGCAGGGTTCAGACTGAAGCTTTCTTT. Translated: CASSYSMGGSRVQTEAFF.